The rows below give T cell receptor beta chains drawn from one sample of a study of T cells in Graves' hyperthyroidism and ophthalmopathy. TCRdb used MiXCR to reprocess the multiplex PCR reads, holding one entry per CDR3 protein. The repertoire holds roughly 700,000 distinct CDR3 sequences, with roughly a third as singletons. The sample comprised blood. The source of these receptors is a woman in her thirties or forties with Graves' hyperthyroidism. Each CDR3 is given with its conserved first and last residue. D genes are given only for firm matches. Clone size appears in some rows only: once, few, many, or a class for an expanded clone.

v_gene,d_gene,abundance,j_gene,CDR3nt,CDR3aa
TRBV12-3/TRBV12-4,-,once,TRBJ1-3,TGTGCCAGCAGTCCCCATTTCTCTGGAAACACCATATATTTT,CASSPHFSGNTIYF
TRBV5-1,TRBD1,-,TRBJ1-1,TGCGCCAGCAGCTTCGACAGGGGGACGGGGGACACTGAAGCTTTCTTT,CASSFDRGTGDTEAFF
TRBV20-1,-,-,TRBJ1-5,TGCAGTGCTAGAGATAGGTGGGCAGCAGATCAGCCCCAGCATTTT,CSARDRWAADQPQHF
TRBV7-9,-,many,TRBJ1-1,TGTGCCAGCAGCTTACCCGCCCCCTTGGACACTGAAGCTTTCTTT,CASSLPAPLDTEAFF
TRBV6-5,TRBD1,few,TRBJ1-5,TGTGCCAGCAGTTTTGACAGGGCCAATCAGCCCCAGCATTTT,CASSFDRANQPQHF
TRBV7-3,TRBD2,few,TRBJ2-2,TGTGCCAGCAGCTTAGGGGGGGACACCGGGGAGCTGTTTTTT,CASSLGGDTGELFF
TRBV7-9,-,many,TRBJ1-4,TGTGCCAGCAGCCCGGACAAGTATGAAAAACTGTTTTTT,CASSPDKYEKLFF
TRBV7-9,-,-,TRBJ1-3,TGTGCCAGCAGTGTGGGAAGGCCTTACTCTGGAAACACCATATATTTT,CASSVGRPYSGNTIYF
TRBV10-3,-,many,TRBJ1-5,TGTGCCATCACCCGGGACGGCAATCAGCCCCAGCATTTT,CAITRDGNQPQHF
TRBV20-1,TRBD2,many,TRBJ2-7,TGCAGTGCTCTCGGACTAGCGGAGAGCTACGAGCAGTACTTC,CSALGLAESYEQYF
TRBV25-1,-,many,TRBJ2-7,TGTGCCAGCAGTGGACTACGCGCAAGCTCCTACGAGCAGTACTTC,CASSGLRASSYEQYF
TRBV7-2,-,many,TRBJ2-5,TGTGCCAGCAGCTTGGGCGACAGGGAGGGAGAGACCCAGTACTTC,CASSLGDREGETQYF
TRBV7-2,-,-,TRBJ1-6,TGTGCCAGCAGCCAAGGACGGACGGGGACCTATAATTCACCCCTCCACTTT,CASSQGRTGTYNSPLHF
TRBV5-1,-,-,TRBJ2-1,TGCGCCAGCAGCACCAGGACGGAAGAAAACAATGAGCAGTTCTTC,CASSTRTEENNEQFF
TRBV20-1,-,-,TRBJ1-1,TGCAGTGCTAGAGATTGGACAGCAAACACTGAAGCTTTCTTT,CSARDWTANTEAFF
TRBV19,-,-,TRBJ1-1,TGTGCCAGCAACCGTCCAGCATACACTGAAGCTTTCTTT,CASNRPAYTEAFF
TRBV29-1,TRBD2,many,TRBJ2-7,TGCAGCGTCGCCGGGACTAGCGGGACCTCAAACTACGAGCAGTACTTC,CSVAGTSGTSNYEQYF
TRBV7-2,TRBD1,few,TRBJ1-6,TGTGCCAGCAGCCTCTACGCCGGGACAGGGGAATCACCCCTCCACTTT,CASSLYAGTGESPLHF
TRBV9,TRBD1,few,TRBJ1-5,TGTGCCAGCAGCGTAGACGGACAGGGGGGTAATCAGCCCCAGCATTTT,CASSVDGQGGNQPQHF
TRBV14,-,-,TRBJ1-5,TGTGCCAGCAGCCAAGATACGGGGGTCGATCAGCCCCAGCATTTT,CASSQDTGVDQPQHF
TRBV7-9,-,-,TRBJ2-1,TGTGCCAGCAGCTCCACAGGGCCTAGCTCCTACAATGAGCAGTTCTTC,CASSSTGPSSYNEQFF
TRBV7-8,TRBD1,-,TRBJ1-6,TGTGCCAGCAGTTTCCATCAGACAGGGGGGGGTTCACCCCTCCACTTT,CASSFHQTGGGSPLHF
TRBV2,-,many,TRBJ2-7,TGTGCCAGCAGGGACAACTACGAGCAGTACTTC,CASRDNYEQYF
TRBV25-1,-,-,TRBJ1-3,TGTGCCAGCAGTGCTCTGGCAGGGGCGGGAAACACCATATATTTT,CASSALAGAGNTIYF
TRBV5-1,TRBD1,-,TRBJ2-2,TGCGCCAGCAGCTCAGGACAGGAGAACACCGGGGAGCTGTTTTTT,CASSSGQENTGELFF
TRBV5-1,TRBD1,-,TRBJ2-2,TGCGCCAGCAGTTATACCGGGACAGGGAACACCGGGGAGCTGTTTTTT,CASSYTGTGNTGELFF